Described below is a single T cell receptor (beta chain) sequence and its context. This entry belongs to a study of blood T cell repertoires in COVID-19. Across the study: Some COVID-19 samples were acute and others convalescent; all came from the United States, Italy and Spain.

The germline gives CDR1 GTSNPN, CDR2 SVGIG (reference sequence). This CDR3 region has 14 residues. Trimming left V 2 bases short and J 6 bases short, with 13 bases between. Method: immunoSEQ multiplex PCR; TCRdb's copy keeps in-frame clones and lacks some. The data show roughly 250,000 clones, 88% seen once. The rearrangement links TRBV30 to TRBJ1-4; D might be TRBD1 (5 bases). The sequence came from a woman in her thirties or forties who had recovered from COVID-19. The specimen sequenced was peripheral blood. Written as DNA, the CDR3 is TGTGCCTGGAGTCCCTGGGGGGGGTATGAAAAACTGTTTTTT. It specifies CAWSPWGGYEKLFF.